Each of the 7 T cell receptor beta chains below was sequenced from the same sample in a study of blood T cell repertoires in COVID-19. Only in-frame clones appear in the TCRdb table, and some are missing; sequencing was by immunoSEQ multiplex PCR. The sample lists approximately 270,000 clones, 65% to 90% seen once, with approximately 1.6% in the top ten. Sequenced sample: PBMCs or T cells enriched from blood (not recorded which). These receptors originate from a man between 35 and 55 years old who had recovered from COVID-19.

J is TRBJ2-6 and V is TRBV2; D call uncertain. The CDR3 covers 14 residues. V lost 3 bases and J lost 1, with 4 bases in between. Germline-derived CDR1 and CDR2 are SNHLY and FYNNEI. CDR3 residues: CASSDFSGANVLTF. In nucleotides, the CDR3 is TGTGCCAGCAGTGACTTTTCTGGGGCCAACGTCCTGACTTTC.

The genes are TRBV13 and TRBJ1-4; D is perhaps TRBD1 (5 bases). Deletions cut 5 bases from V and 4 bases from J, with 11 bases between. Germline loops: CDR1 PRHDT, CDR2 FYEKMQ (reference sequence). The length of the CDR3 is 14 residues. The CDR3 coding sequence is TGTGCCAGCAGCCTCGGGGGGTTTAATGAAAAACTGTTTTTT. It specifies CASSLGGFNEKLFF.

The chain joins TRBV18 to TRBJ2-7, with 7 bases fitting TRBD1. Germline values: CDR1 KGHSH, CDR2 LQKENI. V dropped 2 bases and J dropped 0; count of bases not matched to a gene: 4. The CDR3 length is 15 residues. The CDR3 DNA reads TGTGCCAGCTCACCAGGGACAGCCGACTCCTACGAGCAGTACTTC. Translating gives CASSPGTADSYEQYF.

This clone appeared once. The rearrangement joins TRBV24-1 to TRBJ2-2; TRBD1 aligns across 10 bases. There are 20 residues in the CDR3. Trimming cost V 1 base and J 3 bases; bases outside gene matches: 13. Looked up from germline, CDR1 is KGHDR and CDR2 is SFDVKD. The DNA of the CDR3 is TGTGCCACCAGTGATTTCCCGACAGGGGGCCGGTCGAGGGACACCGGGGAGCTGTTTTTT. It translates to CATSDFPTGGRSRDTGELFF.

V usage is TRBV7-9 and J usage is TRBJ2-7; D is perhaps TRBD1 (6 bases). The CDR3 runs to 15 residues. Germline loops: CDR1 SEHNR, CDR2 FQNEAQ (reference sequence). Trimming shortened V by 1 base and J by 2 bases, and 12 bases separated the two germline ends. This CDR3 is CASSLGGQPAYEQYF. CDR3 in DNA: TGTGCCAGCAGCTTAGGAGGACAGCCAGCCTACGAGCAGTACTTC.

The CDR3 nucleotides read TGTGCCAGCAGCACAGCCCCCTTGGGGAGCCCCCAGCATTTT. Translation gives CASSTAPLGSPQHF. V and J are TRBV9 and TRBJ1-5; D remains ambiguous. Trimming removed 4 bases at V and 10 bases at J, with 18 bases between. The CDR3 is 14 residues long. Per germline, CDR1 SGDLS and CDR2 YYNGEE.

The V and J genes are TRBV6-5 and TRBJ1-1, with a possible D match to TRBD1 (5 bases). The CDR3 extends over 13 amino acids. Germline lookup yields CDR1 MNHEY and CDR2 SVGAGI. V lost 7 bases and J 2 bases, leaving 11 bases between the germline ends. CDR3 residues: CASTYGGNTEAFF. As DNA, the CDR3 is TGTGCCAGCACCTACGGGGGAAACACTGAAGCTTTCTTT.